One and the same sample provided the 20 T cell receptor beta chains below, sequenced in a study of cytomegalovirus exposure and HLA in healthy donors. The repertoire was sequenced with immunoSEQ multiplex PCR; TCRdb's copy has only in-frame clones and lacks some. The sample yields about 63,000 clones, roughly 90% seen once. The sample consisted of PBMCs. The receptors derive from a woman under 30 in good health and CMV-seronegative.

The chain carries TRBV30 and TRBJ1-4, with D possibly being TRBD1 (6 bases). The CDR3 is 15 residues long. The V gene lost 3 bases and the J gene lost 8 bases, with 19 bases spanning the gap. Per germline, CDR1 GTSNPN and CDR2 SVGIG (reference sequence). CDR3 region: CAWSGDGGPGEKLFF. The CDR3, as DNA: TGTGCCTGGAGCGGAGACGGGGGGCCTGGAGAAAAACTGTTTTTT.

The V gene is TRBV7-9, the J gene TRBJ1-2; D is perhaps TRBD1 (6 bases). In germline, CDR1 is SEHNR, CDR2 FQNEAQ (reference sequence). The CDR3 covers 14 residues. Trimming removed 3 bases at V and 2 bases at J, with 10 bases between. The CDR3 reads CASSFLQGNYGYTF. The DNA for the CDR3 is TGTGCCAGCAGCTTCCTTCAGGGGAACTATGGCTACACCTTC.

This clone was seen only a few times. CDR3 in amino acids: CASSTTGISYEQYF. The CDR3 DNA reads TGTGCCAGCAGTACGACAGGGATAAGCTACGAGCAGTACTTC. The J gene is TRBJ2-7, the V gene TRBV6-1, with 7 bases aligning to TRBD1. The germline V gene encodes CDR1 MNHNS and CDR2 SASEGT. V lost 5 bases to trimming and J lost 3 bases; unmatched junction nucleotides: 7. The CDR3 length is 14 residues.

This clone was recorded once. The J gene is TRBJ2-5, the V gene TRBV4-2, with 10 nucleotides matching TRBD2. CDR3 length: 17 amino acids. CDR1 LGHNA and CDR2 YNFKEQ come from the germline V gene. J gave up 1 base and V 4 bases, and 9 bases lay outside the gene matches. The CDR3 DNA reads TGTGCCAGCAGCCCCGGTGGTAGCGGGGGGTCCCAAGAGACCCAGTACTTC. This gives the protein CASSPGGSGGSQETQYF.

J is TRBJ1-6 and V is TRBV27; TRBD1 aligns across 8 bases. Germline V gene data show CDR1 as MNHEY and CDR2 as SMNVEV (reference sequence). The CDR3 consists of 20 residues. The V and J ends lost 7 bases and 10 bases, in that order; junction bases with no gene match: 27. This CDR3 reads CASTMTGVSTLGFIYSPLHF. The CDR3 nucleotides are TGTGCCAGCACTATGACAGGGGTATCAACTTTGGGTTTCATATACTCACCCCTCCACTTT.

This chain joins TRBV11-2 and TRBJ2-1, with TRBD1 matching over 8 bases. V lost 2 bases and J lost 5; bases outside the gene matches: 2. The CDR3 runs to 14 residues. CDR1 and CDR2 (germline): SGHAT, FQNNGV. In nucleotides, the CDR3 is TGTGCCAGCAGCTTAAGGGACAGGAACAATGAGCAGTTCTTC. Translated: CASSLRDRNNEQFF. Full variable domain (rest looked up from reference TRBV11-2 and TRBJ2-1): EAGVAQSPRYKIIEKRQSVAFWCNPISGHATLYWYQQILGQGPKLLIQFQNNGVVDDSQLPKDRFSAERLKGVDSTLKIQPAKLEDSAVYLCASSLRDRNNEQFFGPGTRLTVL.

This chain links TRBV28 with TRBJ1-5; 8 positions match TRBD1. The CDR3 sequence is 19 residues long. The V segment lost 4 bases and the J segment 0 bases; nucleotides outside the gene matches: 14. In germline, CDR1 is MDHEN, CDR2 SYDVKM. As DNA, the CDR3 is TGTGCCAGCAGTTATTTGCCGGGACAGGCGACTTATAGCAATCAGCCCCAGCATTTT. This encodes CASSYLPGQATYSNQPQHF.

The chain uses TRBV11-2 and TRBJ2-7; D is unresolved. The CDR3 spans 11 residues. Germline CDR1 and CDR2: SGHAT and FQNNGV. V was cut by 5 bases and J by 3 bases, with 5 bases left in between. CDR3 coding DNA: TGTGCCAGCAGCCCCCTCTACGAGCAGTACTTC. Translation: CASSPLYEQYF.

CDR3 in DNA: TGTGCCAGCAGTGGGACAGGGGGACGCTCCTACGAGCAGTACTTC. Amino acids: CASSGTGGRSYEQYF. V usage is TRBV25-1 and J usage is TRBJ2-7, with 10 nucleotides matching TRBD1. There are 15 residues in the CDR3. Germline trimming cut 4 bases from V and 0 bases from J; bases unmatched to any gene: 3. From germline, CDR1 is MGHDK and CDR2 SYGVNS.

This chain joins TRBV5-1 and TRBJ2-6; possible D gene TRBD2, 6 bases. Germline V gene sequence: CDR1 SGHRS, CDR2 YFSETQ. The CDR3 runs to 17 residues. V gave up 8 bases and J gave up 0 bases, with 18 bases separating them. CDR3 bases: TGCGCCAGTACCCCCGGGGGTTTGTACTCTGGGGCCAACGTCCTGACTTTC. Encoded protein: CASTPGGLYSGANVLTF.

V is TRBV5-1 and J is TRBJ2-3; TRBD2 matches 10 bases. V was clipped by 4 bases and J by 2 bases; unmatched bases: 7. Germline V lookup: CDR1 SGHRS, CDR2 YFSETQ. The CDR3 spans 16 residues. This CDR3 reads CASSAGTSDFTDTQYF. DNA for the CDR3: TGCGCCAGCAGCGCCGGGACTAGCGATTTCACAGATACGCAGTATTTT. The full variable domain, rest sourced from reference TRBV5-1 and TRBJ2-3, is KAGVTQTPRYLIKTRGQQVTLSCSPISGHRSVSWYQQTPGQGLQFLFEYFSETQRNKGNFPGRFSGRQFSNSRSEMNVSTLELGDSALYLCASSAGTSDFTDTQYFGPGTRLTVL.

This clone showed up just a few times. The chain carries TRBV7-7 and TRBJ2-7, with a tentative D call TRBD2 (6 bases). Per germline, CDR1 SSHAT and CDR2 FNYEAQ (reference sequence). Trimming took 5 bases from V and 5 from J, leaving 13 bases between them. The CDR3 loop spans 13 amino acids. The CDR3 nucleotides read TGTGCCAGCAGCCGGGGGACGGCCCACGAGCAGTACTTC. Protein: CASSRGTAHEQYF. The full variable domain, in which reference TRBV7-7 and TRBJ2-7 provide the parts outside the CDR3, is GAGVSQSPRYKVTKRGQDVTLRCDPISSHATLYWYQQALGQGPEFLTYFNYEAQPDKSGLPSDRFSAERPEGSISTLTIQRTEQRDSAMYRCASSRGTAHEQYFGPGTRLTVT.

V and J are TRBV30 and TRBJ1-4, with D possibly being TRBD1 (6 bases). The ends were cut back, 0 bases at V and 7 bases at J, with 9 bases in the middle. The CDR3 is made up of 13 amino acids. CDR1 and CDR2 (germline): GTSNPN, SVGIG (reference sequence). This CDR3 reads CAWSVRGAEKLFF. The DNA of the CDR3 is TGTGCCTGGAGTGTCAGGGGTGCTGAAAAACTGTTTTTT. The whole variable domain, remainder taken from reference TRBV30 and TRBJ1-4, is SQTIHQWPATLVQPVGSPLSLECTVEGTSNPNLYWYRQAAGRGLQLLFYSVGIGQISSEVPQNLSASRPQDRQFILSSKKLLLSDSGFYLCAWSVRGAEKLFFGSGTQLSVL.

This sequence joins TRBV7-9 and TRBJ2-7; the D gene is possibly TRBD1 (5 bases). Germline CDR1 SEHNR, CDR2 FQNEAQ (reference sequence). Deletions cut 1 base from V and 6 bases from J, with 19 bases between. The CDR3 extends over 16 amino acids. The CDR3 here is CASSLVGLAGISEQYF. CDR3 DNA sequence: TGTGCCAGCAGCTTAGTGGGGCTGGCAGGGATTAGCGAGCAGTACTTC.

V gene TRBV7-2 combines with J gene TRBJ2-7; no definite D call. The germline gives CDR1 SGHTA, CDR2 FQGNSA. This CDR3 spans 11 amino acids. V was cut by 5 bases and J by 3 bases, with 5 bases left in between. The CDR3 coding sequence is TGTGCCAGCAGCCCCCACTACGAGCAGTACTTC. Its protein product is CASSPHYEQYF. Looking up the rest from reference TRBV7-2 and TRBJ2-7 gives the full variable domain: GAGVSQSPSNKVTEKGKDVELRCDPISGHTALYWYRQSLGQGLEFLIYFQGNSAPDKSGLPSDRFSAERTGGSVSTLTIQRTQQEDSAVYLCASSPHYEQYFGPGTRLTVT.

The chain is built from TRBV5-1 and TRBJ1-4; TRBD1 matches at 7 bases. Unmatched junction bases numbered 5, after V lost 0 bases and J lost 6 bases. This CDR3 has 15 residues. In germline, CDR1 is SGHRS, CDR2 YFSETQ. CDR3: CASSLGWTGDEKLFF. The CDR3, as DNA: TGCGCCAGCAGCTTGGGCTGGACAGGAGATGAAAAACTGTTTTTT.

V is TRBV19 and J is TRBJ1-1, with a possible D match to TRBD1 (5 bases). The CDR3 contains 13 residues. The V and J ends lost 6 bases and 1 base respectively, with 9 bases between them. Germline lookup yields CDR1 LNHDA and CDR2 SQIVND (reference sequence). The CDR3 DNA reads TGTGCCAGTAGGCCAGACAGGAACACTGAAGCTTTCTTT. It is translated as CASRPDRNTEAFF.

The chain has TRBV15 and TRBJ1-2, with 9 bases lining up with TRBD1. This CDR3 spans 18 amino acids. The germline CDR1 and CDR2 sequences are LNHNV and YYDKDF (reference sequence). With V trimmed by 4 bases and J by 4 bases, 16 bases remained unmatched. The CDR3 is CATSKPQYRDRASYGYTF. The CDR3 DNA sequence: TGTGCCACCAGCAAACCCCAGTACCGGGACAGGGCCTCCTATGGCTACACCTTC.

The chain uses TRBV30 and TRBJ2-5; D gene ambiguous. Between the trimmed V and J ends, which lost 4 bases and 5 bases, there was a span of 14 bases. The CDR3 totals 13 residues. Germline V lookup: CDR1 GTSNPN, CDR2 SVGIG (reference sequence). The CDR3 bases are TGTGCCTGGACCGACTTAACCTGGGAGACCCAGTACTTC. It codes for CAWTDLTWETQYF.

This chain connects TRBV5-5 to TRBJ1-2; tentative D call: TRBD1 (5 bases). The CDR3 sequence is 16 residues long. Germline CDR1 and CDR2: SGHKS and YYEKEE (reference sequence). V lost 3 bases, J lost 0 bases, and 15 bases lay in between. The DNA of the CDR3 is TGTGCCAGCAGCTCAAGTACAGGACACTCTAACTATGGCTACACCTTC. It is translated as CASSSSTGHSNYGYTF.